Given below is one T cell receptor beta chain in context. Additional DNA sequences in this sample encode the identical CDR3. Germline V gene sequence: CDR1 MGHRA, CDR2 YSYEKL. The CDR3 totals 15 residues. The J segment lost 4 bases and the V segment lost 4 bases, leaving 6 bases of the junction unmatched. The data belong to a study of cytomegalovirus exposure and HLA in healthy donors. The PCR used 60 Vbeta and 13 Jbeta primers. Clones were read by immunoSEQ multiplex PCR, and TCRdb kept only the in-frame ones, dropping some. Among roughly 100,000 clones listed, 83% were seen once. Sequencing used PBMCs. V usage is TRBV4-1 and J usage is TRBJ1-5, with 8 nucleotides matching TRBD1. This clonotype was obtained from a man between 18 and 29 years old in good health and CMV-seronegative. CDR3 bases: TGCGCCAGCAGCCCTTCCGGGACAGGTAATCAGCCCCAGCATTTT. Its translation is CASSPSGTGNQPQHF.